What follows describes a single T cell receptor (beta chain). Its antigen is unknown. Base qualities are not recorded, but no much larger clone differs from it by a single base. The germline V gene sets CDR1 to SQVTM and CDR2 to ANQGSEA. The CDR3 runs 14 residues from the cysteine to the phenylalanine. Solely the CDR3 DNA is kept, with 42 bases framed from the first base. Cut back by 1 base and 1 base, the V and J ends lie 10 bases apart. For TCR Vbeta sequencing, memory CD4+ T cells were sorted ex vivo from the peripheral blood of both healthy controls and narcolepsy patients. These data are taken from a study of T cells in narcolepsy (dated 2018 in TCRdb). Regarding the research as a whole: Healthy control donors were enrolled in the study alongside patients who had narcolepsy type 1 or type 2 (NT1, NT2). The study sought autoreactive T cells targeting hypocretin neuron self-antigens (hypocretin, TRIB2) in narcolepsy patients, using TCR Vbeta sequencing to track clonotypes in blood and CSF. Study-wide findings and limitations: Numbers of sequenced blood memory CD4+ clonotypes were comparable, averaging roughly 40,000 in patients and 33,354 in controls. Autoreactive clonotypes were reported to be detected serially in the blood of the same patients and of different patients, but not in the blood of healthy controls. Certain blood memory CD4+ repertoires from patients and controls had no sequences that matched autoreactive T cell clones. Plots comparing CSF and blood CD4+ T cell clonotypes from the same patient highlighted HCRT-specific and TRIB2-specific autoreactive clonotypes.

Receptor libraries were prepared by the immunoSEQ multiplex PCR assay. TCRdb re-hosts the immuneACCESS table, in-frame sequences only. Its copies lack some clones; in the studies checked, an unresolved V gene accounts for under half of them, and the cause for the rest is not known. Counted in this sample were around 32,000 clones; under 85% of them appeared once. The ten largest account for about 0.64% of the sample. This sequence originates from a human donor in good health. The sample comprised memory (CD45RA-) CD4+ T cells from blood. The cell subset or site label, read with the paper, signifies: memory T cells sorted ex vivo from peripheral blood. The chain is encoded by TRBV29-1 joined to TRBJ1-1; 6 matching bases give a weak D call of TRBD1. The nucleotide sequence is given as TGCAGCGTTGAAGCCCGGGGACAGAACACTGAAGCTTTCTTT. This sequence encodes CSVEARGQNTEAFF.